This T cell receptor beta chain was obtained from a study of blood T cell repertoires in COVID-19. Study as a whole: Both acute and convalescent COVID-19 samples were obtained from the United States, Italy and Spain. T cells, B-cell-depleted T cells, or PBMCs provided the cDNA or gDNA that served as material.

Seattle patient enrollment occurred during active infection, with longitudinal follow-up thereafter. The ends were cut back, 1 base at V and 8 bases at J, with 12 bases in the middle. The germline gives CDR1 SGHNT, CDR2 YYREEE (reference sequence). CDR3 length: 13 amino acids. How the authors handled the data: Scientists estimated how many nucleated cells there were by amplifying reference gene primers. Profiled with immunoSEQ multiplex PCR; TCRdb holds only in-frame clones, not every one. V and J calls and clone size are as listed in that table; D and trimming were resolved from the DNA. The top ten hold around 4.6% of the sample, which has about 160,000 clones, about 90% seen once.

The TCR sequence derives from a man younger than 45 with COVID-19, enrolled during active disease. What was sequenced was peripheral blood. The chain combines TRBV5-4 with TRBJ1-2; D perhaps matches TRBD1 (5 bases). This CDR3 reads CASSLKTGRGYTF. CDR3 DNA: TGTGCCAGCAGCTTGAAAACAGGCAGAGGCTACACCTTC.